This T cell receptor (beta chain) came from a study of OX40 agonist ivuxolimab in advanced cancers. Exclusion applied to patients with autoimmune disease history or systemic immunosuppression. Blood got drawn at baseline, again on cycle 4 day 1, and then on cycle 7 day 1. The germline CDR1 and CDR2 sequences are MDHEN and SYDVKM. The CDR3 totals 16 residues. Between the trimmed V and J ends, which lost 4 bases and 7 bases, there was a span of 19 bases. Points on this clone: Its target is unknown.

Sequencing used immunoSEQ multiplex PCR; TCRdb keeps in-frame clones, though not all of them. The table records tens of thousands of clones, around 77% of them present only once. Study-wide results and caveats: Patients with a partial response at 0.1-3.0 mg/kg had among the lowest clonal expansion. Clonal expansion was seen in CD4+ and CD8+ blood T cells by week 6 at 0.1 to 3.0 mg/kg.

Sample: CD4+ or CD8+ T cells sorted from blood, taken in a trial of the OX40 agonist ivuxolimab. The chain carries TRBV28 and TRBJ2-2, with D tentatively TRBD2 (6 bases). This receptor was taken from an adult with an advanced solid tumor such as melanoma, head and neck, liver or kidney cancer. In DNA form, the CDR3 reads TGTGCCAGCAGTTCCCCCTTCCGGGGGTCGATCGGGGAGCTGTTTTTT. Translation gives CASSSPFRGSIGELFF.